The 4 T cell receptor beta chains below were found in one sample sequenced in a study of blood T cell repertoires in COVID-19. Data came from immunoSEQ multiplex PCR; TCRdb stores just in-frame clones and leaves some out. Of 450,000 to 500,000 clones listed, approximately 91% are singletons. The source material was PBMCs or T cells enriched from blood (not recorded which). Source of these receptors: a woman aged 55-75 years who had recovered from COVID-19.

J is TRBJ1-5 and V is TRBV6-5, with D tentatively TRBD1 (5 bases). The V gene lost 0 bases and the J gene lost 5 bases, with 11 bases spanning the gap. This CDR3 spans 15 amino acids. Germline V gives CDR1 MNHEY, CDR2 SVGAGI. CDR3 sequence: CASSYSGGSDQPQHF. CDR3 DNA sequence: TGTGCCAGCAGTTACTCCGGGGGGTCTGATCAGCCCCAGCATTTT.

The chain has TRBV7-8 and TRBJ2-3; D possibly corresponds to TRBD1 (5 bases). The CDR3 contains 15 residues. Trimming removed 1 base from V and 0 bases from J, with 8 bases in between. Germline V CDR1 and CDR2: SGHVS, FQNEAQ. CDR3 DNA: TGTGCCAGCAGCTTAGACAGGCCAAGCACAGATACGCAGTATTTT. Translating it yields CASSLDRPSTDTQYF.

V usage is TRBV5-5 and J usage is TRBJ1-1, with D unresolved. The germline CDR1 and CDR2 sequences are SGHKS and YYEKEE (reference sequence). V was trimmed by 4 bases and J by 4 bases, leaving 14 bases between them. This CDR3 has 14 residues. Here the CDR3 reads CASSHRSQATEAFF. CDR3 bases: TGTGCCAGCAGCCATCGAAGCCAGGCCACTGAAGCTTTCTTT.

J is TRBJ2-2 and V is TRBV2; TRBD2 matches at 8 bases. Germline assignment: CDR1 SNHLY and CDR2 FYNNEI. CDR3 length: 15 amino acids. With V trimmed by 4 bases and J by 2 bases, 3 bases remained unmatched. The CDR3 nucleotides are TGTGCCAGCAGTGTCGGACTAGCAAACACCGGGGAGCTGTTTTTT. Translated, it gives CASSVGLANTGELFF.